This T cell receptor beta chain was recovered during a study of cytomegalovirus exposure and HLA in healthy donors (dated by TCRdb to between 2016 and 2019). About the full investigation: According to an earlier analysis of 587 of the donors, roughly 180 million T cells yielded roughly 110 million unique TCR beta sequences and 276 Gb of sequence data. Genome-wide SNP genotypes for about three fifths of the 666 donors were used in a later genetic analysis, which treated that subset as a discovery cohort. Rather than drawing on any new phenotypic data, the later analysis identified candidate immune exposures from TCR beta sequences and the way those sequences occurred across donors. The genetic ancestry cluster associated with self-reported Caucasian donors included 81% of the roughly 400 genotyped donors. To predict cytomegalovirus infection status, the study brought together high-throughput TCR immunosequencing, statistical association of individual TCRs with disease status, and machine learning. Both class I and class II loci were covered by HLA typing, at four-digit resolution. Using immunosequencing, the study profiled T cell repertoires from around 670 subjects and related those repertoires to cytomegalovirus serostatus. A separate validation cohort of approximately 130 different subjects was used in addition to the 666-subject first cohort. A later analysis re-analyzed previously published TCR beta repertoires from approximately 670 donors and added high-resolution HLA genotyping to study TCR occurrence patterns. Four or five DR-DQ haplotypes were treated as single units for association and clustering because of strong linkage in the cohort. Alongside the repertoire data, information on donor age, sex, ethnicity and CMV serostatus was compiled. All discovery cohort repertoires had been generated on a single sequencing platform. To decide whether each TCR beta V gene segment behaved as functional or pseudogenic, an earlier analysis of some 600 of the donors relied on high-throughput TCR beta sequencing. Among around 400 genotyped donors of the cohort, an average of roughly 230,000 unique TCR beta nucleotide sequences was sequenced per donor, of which approximately 19% were non-productive. Typing coverage differed by locus: A, B, C, DRB1 and DQB1 were typed in roughly 629-630 donors, DQA1 in 522, DPA1 in some 600, and DPB1 in 472. Approximately 300 gigabases of sequencing data and tens of millions of unique TCR sequences were included in an early release covering about 620 HLA-typed donors. The study aimed to test whether signatures of past pathogen exposure could be identified by cataloging public T cell receptors. The paper's findings and limits, for the study overall: Most CMV-associated TCR beta chains appeared to be HLA-restricted in a later analysis, and the HLA associations seemed to be driven largely by CMV exposure. According to a later genetic analysis, donors in an Asian-associated ancestry cluster had fewer N-insertions in productive TCRs than the roughly 670-donor mean. Because HLA typing was unavailable for some donors at each locus, only the typed subset was used in association tests. Because counts were too low, 15 to 20 rarely observed V segments, including chromosome 9 orphons, were left out of the earlier analysis of roughly 600 of the donors. The study listed 164 TCR beta chains as associated with cytomegalovirus. Across donors, most TCR sequences were observed very rarely, whereas some public TCRs were present in many individuals. The authors suggested that the approach could potentially be extended to other disease states and immunological phenotypes. The classifier was reported to diagnose cytomegalovirus status with high specificity and sensitivity in both the original and validation cohorts. In a later analysis, HLA-associated TCR beta chains were found to be more clonally expanded and to have lower generation probabilities than equally common non-associated chains. This cohort had only TCR beta chains sequenced, and the lack of alpha or paired-chain data limited which features could be detected. A later analysis associated about 17,000 TCR beta sequences with specific HLA alleles at a false discovery rate of 0.05. Because the 87-base-pair reads could not distinguish some IMGT-functional V segments, including TRBV6-2 and TRBV6-3, those segments were excluded. According to a later analysis, parvovirus B19, influenza, CMV and Epstein-Barr virus appeared linked to several top co-occurrence clusters. A further reported finding was that TCR beta sequences accurately predicted the HLA-A and HLA-B alleles for most subjects in the first cohort. In vitro tests confirmed that a few of the cytomegalovirus-associated TCR beta chains recognize cytomegalovirus antigens. The only immune exposure information available for the cohort was CMV serostatus. V-gene and J-gene trimming of TCR beta chains was associated with a missense DCLRE1C variant in a later genetic analysis, and the association was replicated in an independent cohort. A group of highly shared sequence variants was considered likely to be a technical artifact of the sequencing pipeline. When HLA alleles, especially DR and DQ, strongly co-occurred, attributing TCR associations to individual alleles was difficult. Broadly in line with IMGT annotations, most TCR beta V segments showed up in productive rearrangements about 90% or about 30% of the time in an earlier analysis of approximately 600 of the donors. Correlated functional status among segregating V segments might be attributable to linkage disequilibrium, but an unknown experimental factor could not be ruled out. Roughly uniform sequencing depth across donors was assumed in presence/absence analyses, although this assumption may not hold. A later analysis found that TCR association rates varied across HLA loci, with DRB1 alleles showing the most associated TCRs and HLA-C alleles the fewest.

Library construction relied on the immunoSEQ multiplex PCR assay. For the multiplex PCR, a mixture combining 60 forward primers for TCR Vbeta segments and 13 reverse primers for TCR Jbeta segments was used. The CDR3 region of rearranged TCR beta genes was amplified from genomic DNA with a multiplex PCR assay. On the Illumina HiSeq System, the amplified TCR beta libraries were sequenced as 87-base-pair reads. From the authors' description of their analysis: A later analysis tallied 80 million to 95 million unique TCR beta chains across the 640 or so repertoires, and some 12 million of those chains were shared by two or more donors. To remove PCR and sequencing errors, raw reads were error-corrected and collapsed into unique sequences using a nearest-neighbor algorithm that merged closely related sequences. Alignment of CDR3 sequences to IMGT reference sequences was used to assign V, D and J gene segments. For a sequence to be retained, a match of at least six nucleotides was required to both a V gene segment and a J gene segment. Rearrangements were classified as productive when the CDR3 lacked stop codons and remained in frame with V and J, and all other rearrangements were classified as non-productive. CDR3 was defined by IMGT convention, running from the second conserved V-encoded cysteine to the conserved J-encoded phenylalanine. The earlier analysis of about 590 of the donors excluded sequences that lacked an unambiguous match to a single V gene segment. An earlier analysis of 587 of the donors called V segments functional above 56.7% productive rearrangements and segregating when the between-donor standard deviation exceeded 5%. A statistical classification framework was developed to diagnose cytomegalovirus status using the catalog of TCR beta chain sequences. A later analysis assigned V and J genes by comparing TCR nucleotide sequences with IMGT/GENE-DB human TR gene sequences. A later analysis assigned CDR3 sequences and most-parsimonious VDJ recombination scenarios with the TCRdist pipeline. In a later analysis, every TCR beta chain was defined by the combination of its CDR3 amino acid sequence and its V-gene family, and reads without a unique V-gene family were dropped. To address suspected cross-contamination and a sequencing artifact, a later analysis removed under 600 highly shared, low-generation-probability nucleotide sequences. For each public chain, a later analysis derived a clonal expansion index from normalized ranks of inferred template counts within each repertoire. Generation probabilities in a later analysis came from a VDJ recombination model fitted to out-of-frame rearrangements, and those results were checked against IGoR. A later analysis scored TCR-TCR, TCR-HLA and TCR-CMV co-occurrence with hypergeometric tests, applying a repertoire-size bias correction to TCR pairs. To estimate false discovery rates, a later analysis permuted the HLA or CMV assignments 20 times. In a later analysis, co-occurring TCRs were grouped using DBSCAN, and TCRdist sequence similarity was added for clustering within HLA-allele-positive subsets. Repertoires with fewer than 30,000 or more than 120,000 public chains were left out of co-occurrence clustering, as were a handful of repertoires with anomalous nucleotide sharing. What TCRdb holds here is the immuneACCESS table cut down to in-frame rearrangements. Part of the clones is not present; checked against another copy, under half of the missing clones reflect an unresolved V gene, and the others are unexplained. The DNA gave D and trimming, while V, J and clone size come from that table. This sample's table has entries for approximately 47,000 clones. The ten largest clones represent around 16% of the sample.

From its cysteine to its phenylalanine, the CDR3 spans 11 amino acids. Solely the CDR3 DNA is kept, with 33 bases framed from the first base. In total, just over 650 healthy bone marrow donors made up the cohort. At the time of sampling, every cohort member was nominally healthy, though immune exposures that went unrecorded were likely present. The donor was CMV seronegative and belonged to the group of over 300 seronegative cohort members. A peripheral blood sample was collected from each donor, and TCR beta sequencing was performed on peripheral blood mononuclear cells. The Qiagen DNeasy Blood Extraction Kit was used to extract genomic DNA from the blood cell samples. Turning to this clone: What this receptor recognizes is not known.

Rearrangement joined TRBV1 to TRBJ1-6. TRBV1 is designated a pseudogene. Sequencing was done on a sample of PBMCs. The sequence derives from a male donor in good health and CMV-seronegative. In nucleotide form, the sequence is TGCACCGAAGCGAGGGATTCACCCCTCCACTTT. It specifies CTEARDSPLHF.